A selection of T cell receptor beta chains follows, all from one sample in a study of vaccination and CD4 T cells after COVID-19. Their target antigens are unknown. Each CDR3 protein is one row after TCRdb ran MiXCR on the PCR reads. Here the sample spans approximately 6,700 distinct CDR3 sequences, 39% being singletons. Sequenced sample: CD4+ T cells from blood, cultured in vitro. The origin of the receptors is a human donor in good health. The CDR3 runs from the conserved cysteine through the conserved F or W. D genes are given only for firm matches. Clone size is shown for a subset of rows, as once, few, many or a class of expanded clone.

CDR3 DNA: TGTGCCAGCAGTTTCCCCCAGGGGCCCATCTATGGCTACACCTTC; CDR3 protein: CASSFPQGPIYGYTF; V gene: TRBV7-9; J gene: TRBJ1-2; CDR3 length: 15; clone size: .; D gene: .
CDR3 DNA: TGTGCCAGCAGCCATAACCCGGGACCCCGGGTTGAGCAGTTCTTC; CDR3 protein: CASSHNPGPRVEQFF; V gene: TRBV7-2; J gene: TRBJ2-1; CDR3 length: 15; clone size: few; D gene: .
CDR3 DNA: TGTGCCAGCAGTGAGACAGCCCTAGGGTTCGATACGCAGTATTTT; CDR3 protein: CASSETALGFDTQYF; V gene: TRBV7-8; J gene: TRBJ2-3; CDR3 length: 15; clone size: few; D gene: .
CDR3 DNA: TGCGCCAGCAGTGCAGGTCACCAGGGTGGCTACACCTTC; CDR3 protein: CASSAGHQGGYTF; V gene: TRBV10-1; J gene: TRBJ1-2; CDR3 length: 13; clone size: .; D gene: .
CDR3 DNA: TGTGCCAGCAGCTTGGCGGGACAGGGGGGCCTCTCTGGGGCCAACGTCCTGACTTTC; CDR3 protein: CASSLAGQGGLSGANVLTF; V gene: TRBV5-4; J gene: TRBJ2-6; CDR3 length: 19; clone size: few; D gene: TRBD1
CDR3 DNA: TGTGCCAGCGGGGGGGCAGGCACAGATACGCAGTATTTT; CDR3 protein: CASGGAGTDTQYF; V gene: TRBV7-9; J gene: TRBJ2-3; CDR3 length: 13; clone size: .; D gene: .
CDR3 DNA: TGTGCCAGCAGCCCCGGAACCACAATTTTCTCCTACGAGCAGTACTTC; CDR3 protein: CASSPGTTIFSYEQYF; V gene: TRBV7-2; J gene: TRBJ2-7; CDR3 length: 16; clone size: .; D gene: .
CDR3 DNA: TGTGCCAGCCGGGGACAAATGTCCACAGATACGCAGTATTTT; CDR3 protein: CASRGQMSTDTQYF; V gene: TRBV2; J gene: TRBJ2-3; CDR3 length: 14; clone size: few; D gene: .
CDR3 DNA: TGTGCCAGTGGGATTAGCGGGGCCCAAGAGACCCAGTACTTC; CDR3 protein: CASGISGAQETQYF; V gene: TRBV19; J gene: TRBJ2-5; CDR3 length: 14; clone size: .; D gene: TRBD2
CDR3 DNA: TGTGCCAGCAGATTAGGAGGGTCTGAAAGCAATCAGCCCCAGCATTTT; CDR3 protein: CASRLGGSESNQPQHF; V gene: TRBV6-1; J gene: TRBJ1-5; CDR3 length: 16; clone size: .; D gene: .
CDR3 DNA: TGCAGCGTCAAAAGGGTTGGAGACACTGAAGCTTTCTTT; CDR3 protein: CSVKRVGDTEAFF; V gene: TRBV29-1; J gene: TRBJ1-1; CDR3 length: 13; clone size: .; D gene: .
CDR3 DNA: TGTGCCAGCAGCCCCCTGGGGAAGGCAGGCACTGAAGCTTTCTTT; CDR3 protein: CASSPLGKAGTEAFF; V gene: TRBV7-7; J gene: TRBJ1-1; CDR3 length: 15; clone size: few; D gene: .
CDR3 DNA: TGTGCCAGCATCGCCGGGGGATTGGACACTGAAGCTTTCTTT; CDR3 protein: CASIAGGLDTEAFF; V gene: TRBV2; J gene: TRBJ1-1; CDR3 length: 14; clone size: .; D gene: .
CDR3 DNA: TGTGCCAGCGGGAGAGTAATGAACACTGAAGCTTTCTTT; CDR3 protein: CASGRVMNTEAFF; V gene: TRBV6-1; J gene: TRBJ1-1; CDR3 length: 13; clone size: few; D gene: .
CDR3 DNA: TGTGCCAGCAGCACGATGGGGACATACAAACAAGAGACCCAGTACTTC; CDR3 protein: CASSTMGTYKQETQYF; V gene: TRBV11-2; J gene: TRBJ2-5; CDR3 length: 16; clone size: .; D gene: .
CDR3 DNA: TGCAGTGCCCCCGGACAGATGAACACTGAAGCTTTCTTT; CDR3 protein: CSAPGQMNTEAFF; V gene: TRBV20-1; J gene: TRBJ1-1; CDR3 length: 13; clone size: medium-sized; D gene: .
CDR3 DNA: TGTGCCACCAGCCGTCGAGGGCAGTCGACACCTAACACTGAAGCTTTCTTT; CDR3 protein: CATSRRGQSTPNTEAFF; V gene: TRBV15; J gene: TRBJ1-1; CDR3 length: 17; clone size: .; D gene: .
CDR3 DNA: TGTGCCAGCAGCCCGGGTGGGAACACTGAAGCTTTCTTT; CDR3 protein: CASSPGGNTEAFF; V gene: TRBV11-2; J gene: TRBJ1-1; CDR3 length: 13; clone size: .; D gene: .
CDR3 DNA: TGTGCCAGCAGTTTAGGCCTAGCGGGGTACAATGAGCAGTTCTTC; CDR3 protein: CASSLGLAGYNEQFF; V gene: TRBV27; J gene: TRBJ2-1; CDR3 length: 15; clone size: few; D gene: TRBD2
CDR3 DNA: TGTGCCAGTAGTGGACTAGCGGGGGCAGAGACCCAGTACTTC; CDR3 protein: CASSGLAGAETQYF; V gene: TRBV19; J gene: TRBJ2-5; CDR3 length: 14; clone size: .; D gene: TRBD2
CDR3 DNA: TGTGCCAGCAGCCTCGGACAGGGGGTTTCACCCCTCCACTTT; CDR3 protein: CASSLGQGVSPLHF; V gene: TRBV7-2; J gene: TRBJ1-6; CDR3 length: 14; clone size: .; D gene: TRBD1
CDR3 DNA: TGCGCCAGCAGCTTAGATAGCGGGGCTTACAATGAGCAGTTCTTC; CDR3 protein: CASSLDSGAYNEQFF; V gene: TRBV5-1; J gene: TRBJ2-1; CDR3 length: 15; clone size: .; D gene: TRBD2
CDR3 DNA: TGTGCCAGTAACCCAGGGGAGGTTGGTGAAGCTTTCTTT; CDR3 protein: CASNPGEVGEAFF; V gene: TRBV19; J gene: TRBJ1-1; CDR3 length: 13; clone size: .; D gene: .
CDR3 DNA: TGTGCCAGCAGCTCATTCAGACAGTCCTTCACCGGGGAGCTGTTTTTT; CDR3 protein: CASSSFRQSFTGELFF; V gene: TRBV5-8; J gene: TRBJ2-2; CDR3 length: 16; clone size: .; D gene: .
CDR3 DNA: TGTGCCAGCAGCCCGGGAGGTGGCTACACCTTC; CDR3 protein: CASSPGGGYTF; V gene: TRBV4-2; J gene: TRBJ1-2; CDR3 length: 11; clone size: .; D gene: .
CDR3 DNA: TGTGCCAGCAGGGACAGGGGCACCGGGGAGCTGTTTTTT; CDR3 protein: CASRDRGTGELFF; V gene: TRBV6-1; J gene: TRBJ2-2; CDR3 length: 13; clone size: .; D gene: TRBD1
CDR3 DNA: TGTGCCAGCAGTGACCGCGGGGGGGATACCAATGAGCAGTTCTTC; CDR3 protein: CASSDRGGDTNEQFF; V gene: TRBV6-4; J gene: TRBJ2-1; CDR3 length: 15; clone size: few; D gene: TRBD2
CDR3 DNA: TGTGCCACCAGCAGAGAGGGCCTCACTGGGGCCAACGTCCTGACTTTC; CDR3 protein: CATSREGLTGANVLTF; V gene: TRBV15; J gene: TRBJ2-6; CDR3 length: 16; clone size: .; D gene: .
CDR3 DNA: TGTGCCAGCTCACCAGTGGCAGGGAGTTCACCCCTCCACTTT; CDR3 protein: CASSPVAGSSPLHF; V gene: TRBV18; J gene: TRBJ1-6; CDR3 length: 14; clone size: few; D gene: .
CDR3 DNA: TGCAGTGCTGGCGGGCGCTCTGGGGCCAACGTCCTGACTTTC; CDR3 protein: CSAGGRSGANVLTF; V gene: TRBV20-1; J gene: TRBJ2-6; CDR3 length: 14; clone size: few; D gene: .
CDR3 DNA: TGTGCCAGCAGTTTATCGAGGGCTAGAGGGGCCAACGTCCTGACTTTC; CDR3 protein: CASSLSRARGANVLTF; V gene: TRBV27; J gene: TRBJ2-6; CDR3 length: 16; clone size: few; D gene: .
CDR3 DNA: TGTGCCAGCAGCTTCTACGGGGGGGCCGGAGAGACCCAGTACTTC; CDR3 protein: CASSFYGGAGETQYF; V gene: TRBV7-2; J gene: TRBJ2-5; CDR3 length: 15; clone size: .; D gene: TRBD2
CDR3 DNA: TGTGCCACCAGCAGAGACACCGCCTACGGGGCCAATTATGGCTACACCTTC; CDR3 protein: CATSRDTAYGANYGYTF; V gene: TRBV15; J gene: TRBJ1-2; CDR3 length: 17; clone size: few; D gene: .
CDR3 DNA: TGTGCCAGCCGCCGGACAGGGGCTGGAGACACTGAAGCTTTCTTT; CDR3 protein: CASRRTGAGDTEAFF; V gene: TRBV6-1; J gene: TRBJ1-1; CDR3 length: 15; clone size: few; D gene: TRBD1
CDR3 DNA: TGTGCCAGCACCCCACAGGGCCTCATGAACACTGAAGCTTTCTTT; CDR3 protein: CASTPQGLMNTEAFF; V gene: TRBV6-1; J gene: TRBJ1-1; CDR3 length: 15; clone size: .; D gene: .
CDR3 DNA: TGTGCCAGTAGTATCCGGGGGACACCGAACACTGAAGCTTTCTTT; CDR3 protein: CASSIRGTPNTEAFF; V gene: TRBV19; J gene: TRBJ1-1; CDR3 length: 15; clone size: .; D gene: .
CDR3 DNA: TGTGCCAGCAGCTTAATAGATCGTAGGAGGACTGAAGCTTTCTTT; CDR3 protein: CASSLIDRRRTEAFF; V gene: TRBV7-9; J gene: TRBJ1-1; CDR3 length: 15; clone size: few; D gene: .
CDR3 DNA: TGTGCCAGCAGTCAGGGGCTCCGGCCCAATACGCAGTATTTT; CDR3 protein: CASSQGLRPNTQYF; V gene: TRBV6-1; J gene: TRBJ2-3; CDR3 length: 14; clone size: few; D gene: .
CDR3 DNA: TGTGCCAGCAGTCACCGGGACAGGGAGGCGAAGACCCAGTACTTC; CDR3 protein: CASSHRDREAKTQYF; V gene: TRBV27; J gene: TRBJ2-5; CDR3 length: 15; clone size: .; D gene: TRBD1
CDR3 DNA: TGCAGTGCAGCAACAGGGGGCGATGGCTACACCTTC; CDR3 protein: CSAATGGDGYTF; V gene: TRBV20-1; J gene: TRBJ1-2; CDR3 length: 12; clone size: .; D gene: TRBD1
CDR3 DNA: TGTGCCAGCAGCGGACTAGATGAGCAGTTCTTC; CDR3 protein: CASSGLDEQFF; V gene: TRBV6-1; J gene: TRBJ2-1; CDR3 length: 11; clone size: few; D gene: TRBD2
CDR3 DNA: TGTGCCACCAGCAGAACCGGGACACCGCTGTACTTC; CDR3 protein: CATSRTGTPLYF; V gene: TRBV15; J gene: TRBJ2-7; CDR3 length: 12; clone size: .; D gene: .
CDR3 DNA: TGTGCCACCAGTGATCCCCGGGACAGGGGAGGAGATGAGCAGTTCTTC; CDR3 protein: CATSDPRDRGGDEQFF; V gene: TRBV24-1; J gene: TRBJ2-1; CDR3 length: 16; clone size: .; D gene: TRBD1
CDR3 DNA: TGTGCCAGCAGCAAAACGGAAGATACGCAGTATTTT; CDR3 protein: CASSKTEDTQYF; V gene: TRBV6-1; J gene: TRBJ2-3; CDR3 length: 12; clone size: .; D gene: .
CDR3 DNA: TGTGCCAGCAGTGACTCGCCGGAAGCCAATGAGCAGTTCTTC; CDR3 protein: CASSDSPEANEQFF; V gene: TRBV6-4; J gene: TRBJ2-1; CDR3 length: 14; clone size: .; D gene: .
CDR3 DNA: TGTGCCATCAGTGACAGGGGGGCCTACGAGCAGTACTTC; CDR3 protein: CAISDRGAYEQYF; V gene: TRBV10-3; J gene: TRBJ2-7; CDR3 length: 13; clone size: few; D gene: .
CDR3 DNA: TGTGCCAGCAGCCCCCAGGGCCTAGGCTACACCTTC; CDR3 protein: CASSPQGLGYTF; V gene: TRBV5-8; J gene: TRBJ1-2; CDR3 length: 12; clone size: .; D gene: .
CDR3 DNA: TGTGCCAGCAGTTACTCGTTACAGCCCGGCGGCCAGCCCCAGCATTTT; CDR3 protein: CASSYSLQPGGQPQHF; V gene: TRBV6-5; J gene: TRBJ1-5; CDR3 length: 16; clone size: few; D gene: .
CDR3 DNA: TGCAGTGCTAGCGACGGATATCAGCCCCAGCATTTT; CDR3 protein: CSASDGYQPQHF; V gene: TRBV20-1; J gene: TRBJ1-5; CDR3 length: 12; clone size: medium-sized; D gene: .
CDR3 DNA: TGTGCCAGCAGTACCGGGACAGGGGATGGCTACACCTTC; CDR3 protein: CASSTGTGDGYTF; V gene: TRBV6-1; J gene: TRBJ1-2; CDR3 length: 13; clone size: few; D gene: TRBD1
CDR3 DNA: TGTGCCAGCAGTGCAACAGGAAACCGAGATACGCAGTATTTT; CDR3 protein: CASSATGNRDTQYF; V gene: TRBV6-1; J gene: TRBJ2-3; CDR3 length: 14; clone size: .; D gene: .
CDR3 DNA: TGTGCCAGCAGGACACTTGCTAACTATGGCTACACCTTC; CDR3 protein: CASRTLANYGYTF; V gene: TRBV12-3/TRBV12-4; J gene: TRBJ1-2; CDR3 length: 13; clone size: few; D gene: .
CDR3 DNA: TGCGCCAGCAGTGGAGGTTTCGGCTACACCTTC; CDR3 protein: CASSGGFGYTF; V gene: TRBV10-1; J gene: TRBJ1-2; CDR3 length: 11; clone size: .; D gene: .